This T cell receptor (beta chain) was obtained from a study of blood T cell repertoires in COVID-19. CDR3 length: 16 residues. V was clipped by 4 bases and J by 2 bases; unmatched bases: 8. Germline values: CDR1 PRHDT, CDR2 FYEKMQ (reference sequence). Data came from immunoSEQ multiplex PCR; TCRdb stores just in-frame clones and leaves some out. The sample carries fewer than 100,000 clones, 75% to 90% recorded once. This clone occurred a few times. The source of this sequence is a human donor in a cohort sampled during active COVID-19. Sample: peripheral blood. The chain joins TRBV13 to TRBJ2-1; 7 bases are shared with TRBD1. CDR3 in amino acids: CASSSRQGDTYNEQFF. In nucleotides, the CDR3 is TGTGCCAGCAGCTCAAGACAGGGTGACACCTACAATGAGCAGTTCTTC.